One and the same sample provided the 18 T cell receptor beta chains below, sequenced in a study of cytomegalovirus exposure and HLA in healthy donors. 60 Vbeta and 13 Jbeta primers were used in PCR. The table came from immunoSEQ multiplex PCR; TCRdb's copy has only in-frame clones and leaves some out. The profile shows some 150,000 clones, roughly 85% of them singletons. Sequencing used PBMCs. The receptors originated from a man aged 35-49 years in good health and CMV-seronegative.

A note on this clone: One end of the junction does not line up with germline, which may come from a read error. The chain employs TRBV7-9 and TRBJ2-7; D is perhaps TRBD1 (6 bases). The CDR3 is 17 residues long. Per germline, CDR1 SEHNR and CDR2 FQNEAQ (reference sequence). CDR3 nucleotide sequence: TGTTCCAGCAGCTTAAGGCGTACAGGGCAAAAATCGGTGGAGCAGTACTTC. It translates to CSSSLRRTGQKSVEQYF. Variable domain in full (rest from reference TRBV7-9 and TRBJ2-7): DTGVSQNPRHKITKRGQNVTFRCDPISEHNRLYWYRQTLGQGPEFLTYFQNEAQLEKSRLLSDRFSAERPKGSFSTLEIQRTEQGDSAMYLCSSSLRRTGQKSVEQYFGPGTRLTVT.

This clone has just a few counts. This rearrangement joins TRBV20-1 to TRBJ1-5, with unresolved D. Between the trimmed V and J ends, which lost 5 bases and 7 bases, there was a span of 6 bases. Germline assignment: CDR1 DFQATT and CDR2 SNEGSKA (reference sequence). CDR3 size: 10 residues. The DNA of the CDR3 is TGCAGTGCTTCCAGGCAGCCCCAGCATTTT. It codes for CSASRQPQHF.

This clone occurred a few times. The CDR3 sequence: CASSKGDRGYNEQFF. The CDR3 nucleotides read TGTGCCAGCAGCAAAGGGGACAGGGGTTACAATGAGCAGTTCTTC. The chain has TRBV2 and TRBJ2-1, with 10 bases identical to TRBD1. This CDR3 contains 15 residues. Germline V gene sequence: CDR1 SNHLY, CDR2 FYNNEI. V shed 6 bases and J 4 bases; nucleotides not matched to a gene: 6. Drawing the rest from reference TRBV2 and TRBJ2-1, the complete variable domain is EPEVTQTPSHQVTQMGQEVILRCVPISNHLYFYWYRQILGQKVEFLVSFYNNEISEKSEIFDDQFSVERPDGSNFTLKIRSTKLEDSAMYFCASSKGDRGYNEQFFGPGTRLTVL.

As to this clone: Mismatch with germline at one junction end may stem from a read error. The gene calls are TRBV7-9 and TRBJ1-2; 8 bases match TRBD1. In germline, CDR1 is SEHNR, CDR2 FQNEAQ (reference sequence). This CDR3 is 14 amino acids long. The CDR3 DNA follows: TGTTCCAGCAGCCTCGGACAGGGTAACTATGGCTACACCTTC. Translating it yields CSSSLGQGNYGYTF.

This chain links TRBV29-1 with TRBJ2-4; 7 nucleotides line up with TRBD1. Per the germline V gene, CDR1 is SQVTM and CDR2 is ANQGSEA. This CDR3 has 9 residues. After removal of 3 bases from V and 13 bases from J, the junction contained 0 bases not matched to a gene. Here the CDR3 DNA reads TGCAGCGTTGACAGGGGGCAGTACTTC. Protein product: CSVDRGQYF.

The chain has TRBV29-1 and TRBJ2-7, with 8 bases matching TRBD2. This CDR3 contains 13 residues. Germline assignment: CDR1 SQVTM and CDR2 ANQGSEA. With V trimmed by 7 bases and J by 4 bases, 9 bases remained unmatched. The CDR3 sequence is CSAQLAEAYEQYF. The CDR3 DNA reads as TGCAGCGCCCAACTAGCGGAGGCATACGAGCAGTACTTC.

The DNA of the CDR3 is TGCAGCGTTGAAGGGCAGGGGGGAATGGTTGACACCATATATTTT. Its translation is CSVEGQGGMVDTIYF. The rearrangement joins TRBV29-1 to TRBJ1-3; 7 bases are a match to TRBD1. The trim removed 1 base at V and 8 bases at J, leaving 11 bases unmatched. The germline V gene has CDR1 SQVTM and CDR2 ANQGSEA. The CDR3 consists of 15 residues.

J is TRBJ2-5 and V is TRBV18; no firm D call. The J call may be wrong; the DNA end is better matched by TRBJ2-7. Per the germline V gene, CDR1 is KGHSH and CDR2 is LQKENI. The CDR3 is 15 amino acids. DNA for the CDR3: TGTGCCAGCTCACCACTCGCGGACCTTGACTACGAGCAGTACTTC. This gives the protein CASSPLADLDYEQYF.

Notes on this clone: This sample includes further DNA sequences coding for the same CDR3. The CDR3 loop reads CASRLDRSSYNEQFF. Written as DNA, the CDR3 is TGTGCCAGTAGGCTAGACCGAAGCTCCTACAATGAGCAGTTCTTC. V is TRBV19 and J is TRBJ2-1, with no clear D. Per the germline V gene, CDR1 is LNHDA and CDR2 is SQIVND (reference sequence). CDR3 size: 15 residues. Trimming left V 6 bases short and J 0 bases short, with 12 bases between. Filled out from reference TRBV19 and TRBJ2-1, the complete variable domain reads DGGITQSPKYLFRKEGQNVTLSCEQNLNHDAMYWYRQDPGQGLRLIYYSQIVNDFQKGDIAEGYSVSREKKESFPLTVTSAQKNPTAFYLCASRLDRSSYNEQFFGPGTRLTVL.

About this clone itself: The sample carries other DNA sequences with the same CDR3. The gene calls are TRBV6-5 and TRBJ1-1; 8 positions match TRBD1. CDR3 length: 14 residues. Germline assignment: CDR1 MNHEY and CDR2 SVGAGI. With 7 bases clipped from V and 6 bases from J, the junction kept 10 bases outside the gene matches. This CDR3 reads CASTKPTGDAEAFF. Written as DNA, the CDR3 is TGTGCCAGCACCAAGCCGACAGGGGACGCTGAAGCTTTCTTT.

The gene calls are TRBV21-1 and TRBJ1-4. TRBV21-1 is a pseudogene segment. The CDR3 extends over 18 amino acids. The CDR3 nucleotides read TGTGCCAGCGGCGATCCGGGGGGCGAGGCGATAGACAATGAAAAACTGTTTTTT. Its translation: CASGDPGGEAIDNEKLFF.

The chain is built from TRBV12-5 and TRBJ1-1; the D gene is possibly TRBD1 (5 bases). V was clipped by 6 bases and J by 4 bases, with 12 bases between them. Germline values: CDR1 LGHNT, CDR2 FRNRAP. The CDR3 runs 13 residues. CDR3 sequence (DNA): TGTGCTAGTGGCACGGGGGGAGGCACTGAAGCTTTCTTT. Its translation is CASGTGGGTEAFF. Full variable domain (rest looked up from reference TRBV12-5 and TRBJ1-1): DARVTQTPRHKVTEMGQEVTMRCQPILGHNTVFWYRQTMMQGLELLAYFRNRAPLDDSGMPKDRFSAEMPDATLATLKIQPSEPRDSAVYFCASGTGGGTEAFFGQGTRLTVV.

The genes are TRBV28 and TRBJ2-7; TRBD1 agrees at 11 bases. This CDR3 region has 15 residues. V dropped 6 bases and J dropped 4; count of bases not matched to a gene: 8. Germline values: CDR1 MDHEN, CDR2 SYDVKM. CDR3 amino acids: CASSPSRDRGYEQYF. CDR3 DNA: TGTGCCAGCAGCCCCTCCCGGGACAGGGGGTACGAGCAGTACTTC. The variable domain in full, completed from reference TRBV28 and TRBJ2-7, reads DVKVTQSSRYLVKRTGEKVFLECVQDMDHENMFWYRQDPGLGLRLIYFSYDVKMKEKGDIPEGYSVSREKKERFSLILESASTNQTSMYLCASSPSRDRGYEQYFGPGTRLTVT.

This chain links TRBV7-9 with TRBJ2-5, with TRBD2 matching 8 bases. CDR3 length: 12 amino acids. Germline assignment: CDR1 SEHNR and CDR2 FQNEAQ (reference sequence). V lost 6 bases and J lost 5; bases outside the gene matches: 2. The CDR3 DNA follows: TGTGCCAGCAGTTGGACTAGCGAGACCCAGTACTTC. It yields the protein CASSWTSETQYF.

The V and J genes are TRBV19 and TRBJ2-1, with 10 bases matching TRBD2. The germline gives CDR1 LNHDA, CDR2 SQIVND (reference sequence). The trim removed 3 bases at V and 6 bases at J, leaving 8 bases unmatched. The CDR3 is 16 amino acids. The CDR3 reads CASSIRIAGGLNEQFF. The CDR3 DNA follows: TGTGCCAGTAGTATTAGGATAGCGGGAGGCCTCAATGAGCAGTTCTTC.

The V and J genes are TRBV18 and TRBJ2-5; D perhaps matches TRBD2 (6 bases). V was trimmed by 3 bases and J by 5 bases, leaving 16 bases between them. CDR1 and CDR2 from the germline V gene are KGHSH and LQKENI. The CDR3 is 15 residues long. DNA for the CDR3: TGTGCCAGCTCACCGGTGACTAGTGTCGGTGAGACCCAGTACTTC. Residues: CASSPVTSVGETQYF.

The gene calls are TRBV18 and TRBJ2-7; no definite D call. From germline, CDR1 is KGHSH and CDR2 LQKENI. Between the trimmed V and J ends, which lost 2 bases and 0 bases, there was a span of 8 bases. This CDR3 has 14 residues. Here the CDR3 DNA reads TGTGCCAGCTCACCAACCCGGAGCTCCTACGAGCAGTACTTC. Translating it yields CASSPTRSSYEQYF.

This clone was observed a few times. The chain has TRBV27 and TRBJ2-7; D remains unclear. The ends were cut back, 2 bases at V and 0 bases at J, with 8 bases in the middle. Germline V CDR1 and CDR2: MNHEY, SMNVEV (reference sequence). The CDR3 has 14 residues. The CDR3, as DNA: TGTGCCAGCAGTTTAATCCCCAGCTCCTACGAGCAGTACTTC. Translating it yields CASSLIPSSYEQYF.